The 27 T cell receptor beta chains below all came from one sample that was sequenced in a study of cytomegalovirus exposure and HLA in healthy donors. The data were produced by immunoSEQ multiplex PCR, yet TCRdb's version contains in-frame clones alone and is incomplete. The sample consists of approximately 170,000 clones, 70% to 90% of them appearing once. The sequenced sample was PBMCs. Every receptor here comes from a man aged 25 to 45 in good health and CMV-seropositive.

The chain combines TRBV4-3 with TRBJ1-2, with 7 nucleotides matching TRBD1. The CDR3 length is 15 residues. Per germline, CDR1 LGHNA and CDR2 YSLEER. V shed 4 bases and J 2 bases; nucleotides not matched to a gene: 7. The CDR3 DNA reads TGCGCCAGCAGCCCGAATGACAGGGTAAACTATGGCTACACCTTC. Translation gives CASSPNDRVNYGYTF.

CDR3 sequence reads: CASMRGDTYNEQFF. The DNA for the CDR3 is TGTGCCAGCATGAGAGGGGACACCTACAATGAGCAGTTCTTC. The chain recombines TRBV27 with TRBJ2-1; D perhaps matches TRBD1 (6 bases). Germline CDR1 is MNHEY and CDR2 is SMNVEV (reference sequence). V was cut by 7 bases and J by 2 bases, with 12 bases left in between. The CDR3 runs to 14 residues.

The gene calls are TRBV7-2 and TRBJ2-1; D possibly corresponds to TRBD2 (6 bases). The V end was cut by 1 base, the J end by 7 bases, with 14 bases between. Germline CDR1 reads SGHTA; CDR2 reads FQGNSA. This CDR3 has 15 amino acids. CDR3 sequence reads: CASSLGRRGRNEQFF. The CDR3 bases are TGTGCCAGCAGCTTAGGGCGACGGGGGAGGAATGAGCAGTTCTTC.

The chain joins TRBV25-1 to TRBJ2-5, with TRBD1 as a possible D gene (6 bases). CDR1 MGHDK and CDR2 SYGVNS come from the germline V gene. The CDR3 consists of 13 residues. V gave up 8 bases and J gave up 5 bases, with 15 bases separating them. DNA for the CDR3: TGTGCCAGCTGTTGGGCAGGGGACGAGACCCAGTACTTC. Translated, it gives CASCWAGDETQYF.

This chain joins TRBV6-6 and TRBJ2-3; D is possibly TRBD2 (7 bases). The CDR3 runs 15 residues. Trimming pared 2 bases from V and 5 bases from J, leaving 14 bases between. The germline V gene encodes CDR1 MNHNY and CDR2 SVGAGI (reference sequence). The CDR3 spells CASSYARGGEDTQYF. Written as DNA, the CDR3 is TGTGCCAGCAGTTACGCAAGGGGGGGAGAAGATACGCAGTATTTT.

A few counts support this clone. The V call is TRBV2, the J call TRBJ2-7; no definite D call. Germline lookup yields CDR1 SNHLY and CDR2 FYNNEI. V shed 4 bases and J shed 4 bases, with 5 bases lying between them. The CDR3 totals 11 residues. The CDR3 here is CASSVRYEQYF. For the CDR3, the DNA is TGTGCCAGCAGTGTGCGATACGAGCAGTACTTC.

A word on this clone: The identical CDR3 is also encoded by other nucleotide sequences in the sample. The chain is built from TRBV7-3 and TRBJ1-1; maybe TRBD1 (5 bases). In germline, CDR1 is SGHTA, CDR2 FQGTGA. The CDR3 contains 13 residues. V lost 2 bases and J lost 4, with 8 bases in between. The DNA of the CDR3 is TGTGCCAGCAGCTTACGGGGGTCCACTGAAGCTTTCTTT. Protein: CASSLRGSTEAFF.

V gene TRBV7-6 combines with J gene TRBJ1-4, with D tentatively TRBD1 (6 bases). V lost 5 bases, J lost 6 bases, and 16 bases lay in between. This CDR3 comprises 15 residues. Germline V CDR1 and CDR2: SGHVS, FNYEAQ. The CDR3 DNA is TGTGCCAGCAGCAGGTGGGGGGGCGCGGATGAAAAACTGTTTTTT. Translating it yields CASSRWGGADEKLFF.

V gene TRBV11-2 combines with J gene TRBJ1-3; weak D call: TRBD1 (6 bases). CDR1 SGHAT and CDR2 FQNNGV come from the germline V gene. The CDR3 consists of 16 residues. V shed 4 bases and J shed 4 bases, with 17 bases lying between them. In DNA, the CDR3 is TGTGCCAGCAGCTCGCGGCCAGGGGCCGGGGGAAACACCATATATTTT. This encodes CASSSRPGAGGNTIYF.

The chain combines TRBV5-1 with TRBJ2-5; 11 bases fit TRBD2. Losses at the gene ends were 4 bases for V and 7 bases for J; bases not matched to a gene: 9. Germline loops: CDR1 SGHRS, CDR2 YFSETQ. This CDR3 comprises 15 residues. CDR3 loop: CASSPTSGNAGTQYF. For the CDR3, the DNA is TGCGCCAGCAGCCCGACTAGCGGGAACGCTGGGACCCAGTACTTC. Variable domain in full (rest from reference TRBV5-1 and TRBJ2-5): KAGVTQTPRYLIKTRGQQVTLSCSPISGHRSVSWYQQTPGQGLQFLFEYFSETQRNKGNFPGRFSGRQFSNSRSEMNVSTLELGDSALYLCASSPTSGNAGTQYFGPGTRLLVL.

The chain has TRBV4-3 and TRBJ1-5; tentative D call: TRBD1 (6 bases). This CDR3 comprises 17 residues. The germline V and J ends were trimmed by 1 base and 0 bases, with 13 bases remaining between them. The V gene's germline CDR1 is LGHNA and CDR2 YSLEER. The CDR3 here is CASSQGTGTHSNQPQHF. DNA for the CDR3: TGCGCCAGCAGCCAAGGAACAGGGACCCATAGCAATCAGCCCCAGCATTTT.

The rearrangement links TRBV5-5 to TRBJ2-4, with D possibly matching TRBD2 (5 bases). Germline V gene lookup returns CDR1 SGHKS and CDR2 YYEKEE (reference sequence). The CDR3 sequence is 11 residues long. The germline V and J ends were trimmed by 2 bases and 14 bases, with 11 bases remaining between them. CDR3 sequence: CASSFHAAEYF. For the CDR3, the DNA is TGTGCCAGCAGCTTCCACGCAGCGGAGTACTTC.

V gene TRBV10-3 combines with J gene TRBJ1-1, with D maybe TRBD1 (5 bases). Trimming pared 7 bases from V and 3 bases from J, leaving 6 bases between. The germline V gene encodes CDR1 ENHRY and CDR2 SYGVKD. The CDR3 runs 11 residues. Here the CDR3 DNA reads TGTGCCATCAAGGGGCACACTGAAGCTTTCTTT. It is translated as CAIKGHTEAFF.

A word on this clone: Because it lacks the conserved phenylalanine or tryptophan at the end, this CDR3 is likely a read error. This chain uses TRBV29-1 with TRBJ1-2, with 8 bases identical to TRBD1. Per the germline V gene, CDR1 is SQVTM and CDR2 is ANQGSEA. This CDR3 has 12 amino acids. The junction had 9 bases not matched to a gene; V was cut back by 7 bases and J by 8 bases. The CDR3 spells CSAPSRGQGYTL. The CDR3 DNA follows: TGCAGCGCCCCAAGCAGGGGGCAGGGCTACACCCTC.

Only a few counts were recorded for this clone. The V and J genes are TRBV12-5 and TRBJ2-7; no reliable D call. The CDR3 consists of 14 residues. V lost 4 bases and J lost 0, with 10 bases in between. Germline-derived CDR1 and CDR2 are LGHNT and FRNRAP. DNA for the CDR3: TGTGCTAGTGGTTCGACTGTAAGCTCCTACGAGCAGTACTTC. Residues: CASGSTVSSYEQYF.

A remark on this clone: Other DNA sequences in the sample encode the same CDR3. This rearrangement joins TRBV27 to TRBJ1-1, with 7 bases matching TRBD1. J was trimmed by 1 base and V by 2 bases; bases with no gene match: 1. The CDR3 covers 14 residues. Germline loops: CDR1 MNHEY, CDR2 SMNVEV (reference sequence). The CDR3 nucleotides are TGTGCCAGCAGTTTAAGGGGGCCGAACACTGAAGCTTTCTTT. Its translation: CASSLRGPNTEAFF.

The CDR3 sequence: CASRMDMTNEKLFF. The CDR3 bases are TGTGCCAGCAGGATGGACATGACTAATGAAAAACTGTTTTTT. This chain connects TRBV2 to TRBJ1-4, with D tentatively TRBD1 (5 bases). V was pared by 6 bases and J by 2 bases, with 10 bases between. The germline gives CDR1 SNHLY, CDR2 FYNNEI. The CDR3 totals 14 residues.

This sequence joins TRBV10-3 and TRBJ1-4, with 7 bases identical to TRBD1. Trimming took 4 bases from V and 5 from J; bases not matched to a gene: 4. The germline V gene has CDR1 ENHRY and CDR2 SYGVKD. This CDR3 has 14 amino acids. The CDR3 loop reads CAISVGGANEKLFF. CDR3 nucleotide sequence: TGTGCCATCAGTGTAGGGGGCGCGAATGAAAAACTGTTTTTT.

The rearrangement links TRBV5-4 to TRBJ2-7; tentative D call: TRBD2 (6 bases). The CDR3 sequence is 14 residues long. V was shortened by 6 bases and J by 2 bases, with 15 bases between the two germline ends. Germline-derived CDR1 and CDR2 are SGHNT and YYREEE (reference sequence). The CDR3 loop is CASTMGGSTYEQYF. The CDR3 nucleotides read TGTGCCAGCACTATGGGGGGTTCTACCTACGAGCAGTACTTC.

The chain uses TRBV29-1 and TRBJ2-3; D unresolved. There are 12 residues in the CDR3. The V and J ends lost 7 bases and 4 bases respectively, with 12 bases between them. CDR1 and CDR2 (germline): SQVTM, ANQGSEA. CDR3 amino acids: CSACAGSDTQYF. CDR3 in DNA: TGCAGCGCCTGCGCCGGGTCAGATACGCAGTATTTT.

The V call is TRBV7-2, the J call TRBJ2-3; D perhaps matches TRBD2 (6 bases). The germline V gene encodes CDR1 SGHTA and CDR2 FQGNSA. V gave up 0 bases and J gave up 4 bases, with 8 bases separating them. The CDR3 extends over 14 amino acids. CDR3 coding DNA: TGTGCCAGCAGCTTAGCACTAGCTGCAGATACGCAGTATTTT. It translates to CASSLALAADTQYF.

The chain has TRBV7-9 and TRBJ2-3; 12 bases line up with TRBD2. The CDR3 totals 18 residues. Germline assignment: CDR1 SEHNR and CDR2 FQNEAQ (reference sequence). V shed 5 bases, J shed 2 bases, and the junction held 11 bases outside the gene matches. CDR3 protein: CASSRGELAGGATDTQYF. The CDR3, as DNA: TGTGCCAGCAGCCGCGGGGAACTAGCGGGGGGCGCCACAGATACGCAGTATTTT.

This rearrangement joins TRBV7-2 to TRBJ2-5; 12 nucleotides align to TRBD2. V lost 1 base, J lost 2 bases, and 8 bases stayed unmatched. There are 18 residues in the CDR3. The V gene's germline CDR1 is SGHTA and CDR2 FQGNSA. The CDR3: CASSLGVASGGGQETQYF. The CDR3 DNA reads TGTGCCAGCAGCTTAGGTGTGGCTAGCGGGGGGGGGCAAGAGACCCAGTACTTC. Complete variable domain (other parts from reference TRBV7-2 and TRBJ2-5): GAGVSQSPSNKVTEKGKDVELRCDPISGHTALYWYRQSLGQGLEFLIYFQGNSAPDKSGLPSDRFSAERTGGSVSTLTIQRTQQEDSAVYLCASSLGVASGGGQETQYFGPGTRLLVL.

The chain employs TRBV7-9 and TRBJ1-2; tentatively, D is TRBD1 (5 bases). This CDR3 comprises 18 residues. Per germline, CDR1 SEHNR and CDR2 FQNEAQ (reference sequence). The V gene lost 2 bases and the J gene lost 4 bases, with 23 bases spanning the gap. Here the CDR3 reads CASSLSGARQGGFYGYTF. The CDR3 bases are TGTGCCAGCAGCTTATCCGGTGCAAGGCAGGGTGGTTTCTATGGCTACACCTTC.

CDR3 nucleotide sequence: TGTGCCAGCAGCTTAGGTGACGGGTCGGGAAACACCATATATTTT. Its protein is CASSLGDGSGNTIYF. The chain links TRBV7-9 to TRBJ1-3; D uncertain. V lost 1 base, J lost 4 bases, and 11 bases lay in between. The CDR3 spans 15 residues. Germline lookup yields CDR1 SEHNR and CDR2 FQNEAQ (reference sequence).

The rearrangement joins TRBV2 to TRBJ2-3; a weak D match, TRBD2 (5 bases). This CDR3 contains 13 residues. Trimming shortened V by 3 bases and J by 3 bases, and 7 bases separated the two germline ends. Germline loops: CDR1 SNHLY, CDR2 FYNNEI. The CDR3 DNA sequence: TGTGCCAGCAGTGATCCGGGAACAGATACGCAGTATTTT. Amino acids: CASSDPGTDTQYF.

The chain joins TRBV27 to TRBJ2-7, with D unclear. The CDR3 is made up of 14 amino acids. V dropped 0 bases and J dropped 3 bases, with 9 bases sitting between them. Germline lookup yields CDR1 MNHEY and CDR2 SMNVEV (reference sequence). The DNA of the CDR3 is TGTGCCAGCAGTTTATCGAACTTACTCTACGAGCAGTACTTC. This translates into CASSLSNLLYEQYF.